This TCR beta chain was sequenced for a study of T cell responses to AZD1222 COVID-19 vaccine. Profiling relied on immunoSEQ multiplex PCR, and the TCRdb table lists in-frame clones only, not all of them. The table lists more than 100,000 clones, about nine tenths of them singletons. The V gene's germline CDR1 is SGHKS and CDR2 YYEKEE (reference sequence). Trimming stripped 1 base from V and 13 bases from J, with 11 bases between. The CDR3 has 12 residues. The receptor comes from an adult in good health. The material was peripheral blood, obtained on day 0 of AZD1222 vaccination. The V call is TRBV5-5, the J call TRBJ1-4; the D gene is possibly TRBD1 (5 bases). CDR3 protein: CASSLLGGGLFF. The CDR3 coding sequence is TGTGCCAGCAGCTTGCTCGGGGGAGGACTGTTTTTT.